This entry features one TCR beta chain sequence. No antigen is known for it. This sample's treatment: oral pan-JAK inhibitor, 5-10 mg twice daily. RNA extraction was followed by reverse transcription into cDNA, which acted as the sequencing template. The assay was immunoSEQ multiplex PCR, and TCRdb's table has in-frame clones only and misses some. The data contain 110,000 to 150,000 clones, 54% of them singletons. The entry originates in a study of CD8+ T cells in alopecia areata. Findings and caveats of the study: Just one nonresponder means the tie between baseline CD8+ expansion and response stays uncertain.

Sample: CD8+ T cells sorted from blood, taken at week 4, from a patient treated with tofacitinib. This TCR was recovered from a human donor with alopecia areata.

CDR3 sequence (DNA): TGTGCCTGGAGTCTCTCTCGATCGAGTCAGCCCCAGCATTTT. Amino acid sequence: CAWSLSRSSQPQHF. The chain is built from TRBV30 and TRBJ1-5; D is unclear. The V gene lost 2 bases and the J gene lost 6 bases, with 14 bases spanning the gap. This CDR3 has 14 residues. In germline, CDR1 is GTSNPN, CDR2 SVGIG (reference sequence). The full variable domain, with the rest looked up from reference TRBV30 and TRBJ1-5, is SQTIHQWPATLVQPVGSPLSLECTVEGTSNPNLYWYRQAAGRGLQLLFYSVGIGQISSEVPQNLSASRPQDRQFILSSKKLLLSDSGFYLCAWSLSRSSQPQHFGDGTRLSIL.